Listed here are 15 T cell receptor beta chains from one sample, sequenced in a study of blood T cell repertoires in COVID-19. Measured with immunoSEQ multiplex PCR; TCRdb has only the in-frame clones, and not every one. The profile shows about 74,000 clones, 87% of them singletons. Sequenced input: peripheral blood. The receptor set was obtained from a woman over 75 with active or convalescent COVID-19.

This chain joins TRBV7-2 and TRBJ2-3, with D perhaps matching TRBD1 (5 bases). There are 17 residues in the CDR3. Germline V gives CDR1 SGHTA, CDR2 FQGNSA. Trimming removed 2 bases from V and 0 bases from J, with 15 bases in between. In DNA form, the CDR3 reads TGTGCCAGCAGCTTAATAGGGGCAGGCCTTAGCACAGATACGCAGTATTTT. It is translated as CASSLIGAGLSTDTQYF.

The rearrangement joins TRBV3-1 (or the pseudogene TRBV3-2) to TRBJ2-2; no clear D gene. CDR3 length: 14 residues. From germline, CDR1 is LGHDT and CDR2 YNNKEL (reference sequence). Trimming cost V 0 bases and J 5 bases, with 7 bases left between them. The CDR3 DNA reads TGTGCCAGCAGCCAAGATAGTGGTACCGGGGAGCTGTTTTTT. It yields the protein CASSQDSGTGELFF.

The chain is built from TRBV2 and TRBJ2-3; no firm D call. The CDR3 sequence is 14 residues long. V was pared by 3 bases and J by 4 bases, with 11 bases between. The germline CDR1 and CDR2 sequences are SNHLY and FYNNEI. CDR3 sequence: CASSDLRSPDTQYF. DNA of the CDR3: TGTGCCAGCAGTGATCTTCGGTCCCCAGATACGCAGTATTTT.

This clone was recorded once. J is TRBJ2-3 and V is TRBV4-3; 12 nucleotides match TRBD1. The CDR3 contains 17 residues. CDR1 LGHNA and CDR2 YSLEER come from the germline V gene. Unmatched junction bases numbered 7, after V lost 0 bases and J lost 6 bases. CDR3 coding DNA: TGCGCCAGCAGCCAAGATCCTTGGGACAGGGGGCAGGATACGCAGTATTTT. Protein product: CASSQDPWDRGQDTQYF.

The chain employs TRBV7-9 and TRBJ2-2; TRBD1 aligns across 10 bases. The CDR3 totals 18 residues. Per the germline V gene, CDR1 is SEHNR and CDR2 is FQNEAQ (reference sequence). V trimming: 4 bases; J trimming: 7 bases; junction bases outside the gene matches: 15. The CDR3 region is CASSYRPGQGRYNGELFF. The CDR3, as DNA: TGTGCCAGCAGCTACCGACCGGGACAGGGGAGGTATAACGGGGAGCTGTTTTTT.

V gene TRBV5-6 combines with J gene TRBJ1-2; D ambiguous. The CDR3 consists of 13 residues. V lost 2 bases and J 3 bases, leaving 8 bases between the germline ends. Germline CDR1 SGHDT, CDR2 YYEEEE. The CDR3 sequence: CASSFEADYGYTF. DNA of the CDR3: TGTGCCAGCAGCTTCGAGGCAGACTATGGCTACACCTTC.

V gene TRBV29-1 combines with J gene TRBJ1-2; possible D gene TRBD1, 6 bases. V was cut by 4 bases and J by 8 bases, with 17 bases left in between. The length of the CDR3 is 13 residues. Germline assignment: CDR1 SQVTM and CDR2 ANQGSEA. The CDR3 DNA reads TGCAGCGTTGCCTCTACAGGGAACGACGGCTACACCTTC. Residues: CSVASTGNDGYTF. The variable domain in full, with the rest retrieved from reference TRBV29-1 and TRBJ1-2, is SAVISQKPSRDICQRGTSLTIQCQVDSQVTMMFWYRQQPGQSLTLIATANQGSEATYESGFVIDKFPISRPNLTFSTLTVSNMSPEDSSIYLCSVASTGNDGYTFGSGTRLTVV.

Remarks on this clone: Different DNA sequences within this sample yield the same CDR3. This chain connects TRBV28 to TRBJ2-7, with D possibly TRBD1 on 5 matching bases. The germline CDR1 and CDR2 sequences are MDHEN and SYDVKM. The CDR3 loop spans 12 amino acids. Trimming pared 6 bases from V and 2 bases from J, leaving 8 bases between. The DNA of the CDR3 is TGTGCCAGCAGAGCAGGGACCTACGAGCAGTACTTC. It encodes CASRAGTYEQYF.

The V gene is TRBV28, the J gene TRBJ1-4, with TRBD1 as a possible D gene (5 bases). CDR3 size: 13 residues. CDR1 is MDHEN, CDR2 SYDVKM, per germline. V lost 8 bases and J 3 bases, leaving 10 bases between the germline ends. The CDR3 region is CASGAAPNEKLFF. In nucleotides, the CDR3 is TGTGCCAGCGGGGCAGCCCCTAATGAAAAACTGTTTTTT.

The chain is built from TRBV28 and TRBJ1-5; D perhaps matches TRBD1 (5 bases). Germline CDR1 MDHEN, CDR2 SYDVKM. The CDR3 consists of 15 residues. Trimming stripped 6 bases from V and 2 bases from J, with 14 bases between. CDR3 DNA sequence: TGTGCCAGCAGGCCCCAGGGTAGGCGCAATCAGCCCCAGCATTTT. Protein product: CASRPQGRRNQPQHF.

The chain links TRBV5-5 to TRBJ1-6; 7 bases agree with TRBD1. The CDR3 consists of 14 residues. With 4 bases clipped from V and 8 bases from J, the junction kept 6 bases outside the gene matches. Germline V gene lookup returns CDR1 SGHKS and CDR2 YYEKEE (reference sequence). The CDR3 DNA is TGTGCCAGCAGCACCGACAGGGATGATTCACCCCTCCACTTT. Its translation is CASSTDRDDSPLHF.

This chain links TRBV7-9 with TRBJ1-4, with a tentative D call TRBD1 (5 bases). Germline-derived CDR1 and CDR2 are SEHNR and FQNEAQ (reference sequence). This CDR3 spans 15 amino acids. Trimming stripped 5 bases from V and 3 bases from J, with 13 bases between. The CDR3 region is CASSTRQPSNEKLFF. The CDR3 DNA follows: TGTGCCAGCAGCACAAGACAGCCGTCTAATGAAAAACTGTTTTTT.

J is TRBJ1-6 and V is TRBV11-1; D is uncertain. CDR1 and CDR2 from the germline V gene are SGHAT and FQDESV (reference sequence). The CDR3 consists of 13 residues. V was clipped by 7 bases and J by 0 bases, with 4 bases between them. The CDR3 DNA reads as TGTGCCAGCACGAGCTCCTATAATTCACCCCTCCACTTT. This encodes CASTSSYNSPLHF.

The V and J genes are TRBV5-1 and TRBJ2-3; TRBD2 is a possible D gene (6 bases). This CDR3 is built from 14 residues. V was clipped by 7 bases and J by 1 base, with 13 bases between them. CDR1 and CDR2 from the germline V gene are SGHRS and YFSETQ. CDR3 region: CASGGGTGTDTQYF. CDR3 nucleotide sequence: TGCGCCAGCGGCGGCGGGACTGGCACAGATACGCAGTATTTT.

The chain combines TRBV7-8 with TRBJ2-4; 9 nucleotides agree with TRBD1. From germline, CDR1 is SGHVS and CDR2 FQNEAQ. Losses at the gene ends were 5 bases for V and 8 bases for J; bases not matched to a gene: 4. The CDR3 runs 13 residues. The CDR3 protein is CASSGDRVDIQYF. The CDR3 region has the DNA TGTGCCAGCAGCGGGGACAGGGTTGACATTCAGTACTTC.